This T cell receptor beta chain appears in the sequencing data of a study of human T cells and chemical hapten exposure. Overall study findings and caveats: The donors suffered from alopecia, so their immune response may not match that of healthy people.

TCRdb re-called the RACE reads through MiXCR, storing one row per CDR3 protein. The data hold 200,000 to 300,000 distinct CDR3 sequences, with around 9.3% observed a single time. Time point in this sample: pre-sensitization, week 0. Documented treatment: therapeutic diphenylcyclopropenone sensitization with weekly scalp DPC. V shed 4 bases and J shed 1 base, with 9 bases lying between them. This CDR3 comprises 13 residues. Germline V gene sequence: CDR1 SGHRS, CDR2 YFSETQ. A few counts support this clonotype. Its antigen is as yet unknown. This specimen consisted of whole blood, obtained in connection with sensitization to the hapten diphenylcyclopropenone (DPC). This TCR was sampled from a woman between 40 and 50 years old with alopecia areata. Some clones in this sample may be carry-over from other donors' samples. The chain recombines TRBV5-1 with TRBJ2-7; no firm D call. The CDR3 here is CASSQVRSYEQYF. CDR3 coding DNA: TGCGCCAGCAGCCAGGTCCGATCCTACGAGCAGTACTTC.